The rows below give T cell receptor beta chains drawn from one sample of a study of T cell clonotyping in hematopoietic cell transplantation. Using immunoSEQ multiplex PCR, the repertoire was profiled, and TCRdb retains in-frame clones only, with some absent. This table has approximately 6,000 clones, about three quarters appearing once. The input for sequencing was PBMCs, taken 100 days after allogeneic stem cell transplant. The receptor set was obtained from a female patient aged 30 to 45 who had an allogeneic stem cell transplant, so the T cells may come from the graft donor. Some clones in this sample may be carry-over from other donors' samples. Both conserved end residues are part of each CDR3. Fields, in order: V gene, clone size, J gene, D gene, CDR3 DNA, CDR3 protein. A D gene is named only where the DNA matches it firmly. A clone size is listed for some rows: how often the clone was seen (once, few, many), or a class if it is expanded.

TRBV5-1,-,TRBJ2-1,-,TGCGCCAGCAGCCAGCGGGTGGCTTCCTACAATGAGCAGTTCTTC,CASSQRVASYNEQFF
TRBV9,-,TRBJ2-7,-,TGTGCCAGCAGCGTATCGGGGGGCCCCTACGAGCAGTACTTC,CASSVSGGPYEQYF
TRBV7-9,-,TRBJ1-1,TRBD1,TGTGCCAGCACCAGGACAGGGGCGAACACTGAAGCTTTCTTT,CASTRTGANTEAFF
TRBV5-4,-,TRBJ1-1,TRBD1,TGTGCCAGCAGCTACAATCTCTTGACAGGGCGGGGGGAAGCTTTCTTT,CASSYNLLTGRGEAFF
TRBV6-5,-,TRBJ1-5,-,TGTGCCAGCTCTCCAGGGAATACCCTTAATCAGCCCCAGCATTTT,CASSPGNTLNQPQHF
TRBV7-9,-,TRBJ1-6,TRBD1,TGTGCCAGCACCACGGGGACAGTAGACTCACCCCTCCACTTT,CASTTGTVDSPLHF
TRBV27,-,TRBJ2-6,-,TGTGCCAGCAGTTTCTCGGGGGCGGGAGGGGCCAACGTCCTGACTTTC,CASSFSGAGGANVLTF
TRBV23-1,-,TRBJ1-6,-,TGCGCCAGCAGAAATCCCCGGACGGGGCATAAAGCACCCCTCCACTTT,CASRNPRTGHKAPLHF
TRBV11-3,-,TRBJ1-1,-,TGTGCCAGCAGCTTAGATTTCACTGAAGCTTTCTTT,CASSLDFTEAFF
TRBV19,-,TRBJ2-7,-,TGTGCCACCAGGGACCGAACCTACGAGCAGTACTTC,CATRDRTYEQYF
TRBV11-3,-,TRBJ2-1,TRBD1,TGTGCCAGCAGCGGACGGGACAGGGGCGTCCTCAATGAGCAGTTCTTC,CASSGRDRGVLNEQFF
TRBV7-9,-,TRBJ2-5,-,TGTGCCAGCAGCTCCTACGGACAGTTACAAGAGACCCAGTACTTC,CASSSYGQLQETQYF
TRBV4-1,few,TRBJ1-1,-,TGCGCCAGCAGCCAAGAGTATCCCACACGCAGTGAAGCTTTCTTT,CASSQEYPTRSEAFF
TRBV4-1,-,TRBJ1-2,-,TGCGCCAGCAGCCAAGTGGAGGACTATGGCTACACCTTC,CASSQVEDYGYTF
TRBV9,-,TRBJ2-1,TRBD2,TGTGCCAGCAGCGAGGGGCCGACTAGCGGGGAGGGTGAGCAGTTCTTC,CASSEGPTSGEGEQFF
TRBV7-2,-,TRBJ2-5,-,TGTGCCAGCAGCCAAAACCAGGGGCAAGAGACCCAGTACTTC,CASSQNQGQETQYF
TRBV7-9,-,TRBJ2-1,-,TGTGCCAGCAGCAACTACAATGAGCAGTTCTTC,CASSNYNEQFF
TRBV7-2,-,TRBJ2-3,TRBD1,TGTGCCAGCAGCTTGGGACAGGCCCGCGATACGCAGTATTTT,CASSLGQARDTQYF
TRBV6-6,-,TRBJ2-2,-,TGTGCCAGCAGTTACTCGGGTAGCCTAAACACCGGGGAGCTGTTTTTT,CASSYSGSLNTGELFF
TRBV9,-,TRBJ1-6,-,TGTGCCAGCAGCGTAGGGGGAAATTCACCCCTCCACTTT,CASSVGGNSPLHF
TRBV7-6,large,TRBJ1-5,-,TGTGCCACCCAAGGGGGGAGCAATCAGCCCCAGCATTTT,CATQGGSNQPQHF
TRBV9,few,TRBJ1-1,-,TGTGCCAGCAGCGTAGGTGTAGGGGGCACTGAAGCTTTCTTT,CASSVGVGGTEAFF
TRBV29-1,-,TRBJ1-1,TRBD1,TGCAGCATGATAGGGACAGACAACACTGAAGCTTTCTTT,CSMIGTDNTEAFF
TRBV9,once,TRBJ2-2,-,TGTGCCAGCTCCGACAACGCGAACACCGGGGAGCTGTTTTTT,CASSDNANTGELFF
TRBV30,few,TRBJ2-7,-,TGTGCCTGGAGCCGATCACGACGGCAGGAAATCTACGAGCAGTACTTC,CAWSRSRRQEIYEQYF
TRBV4-1,-,TRBJ1-5,-,TGCGCCAGCAGCCAGACCCAGATGAGCAATCAGCCCCAGCATTTT,CASSQTQMSNQPQHF
TRBV6-1,-,TRBJ1-6,-,TGTGCCAGCGTGACCGGAAGCTCCTATAATTCACCCCTCCACTTT,CASVTGSSYNSPLHF
TRBV5-5,-,TRBJ1-6,-,TGTGCCAGCAGCTTGGTTGCAGAGATCAATAATTCACCCCTCCACTTT,CASSLVAEINNSPLHF
TRBV27,few,TRBJ1-5,-,TGTGCCAGCAGTTTTGGACCGACTTGGTCTCTTAACGGACCGACCATTTATAGCAATCAGCCCCAGCATTTT,CASSFGPTWSLNGPTIYSNQPQHF
TRBV5-8,-,TRBJ2-5,-,TGTGCCAGCAGCTCCGTCCAGGGGGAGACCCAGTACTTC,CASSSVQGETQYF
TRBV5-1,-,TRBJ1-1,-,TGCGCCAGCAGCTTGGCCACGGTGAACACTGAAGCTTTCTTT,CASSLATVNTEAFF
TRBV5-4,-,TRBJ2-3,TRBD1,TGTGCCAGCAGCCCCTTCCAGACAGGGGCCCCAGATACGCAGTATTTT,CASSPFQTGAPDTQYF
TRBV7-9,-,TRBJ1-4,-,TGTGCCAGCAGCTTCGTGGGGGCAGGAGCAACTAATGAAAAACTGTTTTTT,CASSFVGAGATNEKLFF
TRBV7-2,-,TRBJ2-1,-,TGTGCCAGCAGACCGGACAGCTCCTACAATGAGCAGTTCTTC,CASRPDSSYNEQFF
TRBV7-2,-,TRBJ2-6,-,TGTGCCAGCAGCTCAGTCGGGGCCAACGTCCTGACTTTC,CASSSVGANVLTF
TRBV7-8,-,TRBJ1-4,-,TGTGCCAGCAGGCGAAGCGGGGAAAAACTGTTTTTT,CASRRSGEKLFF
TRBV29-1,-,TRBJ2-7,-,TGCAGCGTTGAAAAGGGGGCGGGATCCTACGAGCAGTACTTC,CSVEKGAGSYEQYF
TRBV5-8,-,TRBJ1-2,-,TGTGCCAGCAGCTTCGACCGTAACTATGGCTACACCTTC,CASSFDRNYGYTF
TRBV5-4,-,TRBJ2-7,-,TGTGCCAGCAGCTTTCCCAACCCCACGGATAAGCAGTACTTC,CASSFPNPTDKQYF
TRBV25-1,-,TRBJ1-2,-,TGTGCCAGCAGTGGCAAACGGTACTATGGCTACACCTTC,CASSGKRYYGYTF
TRBV9,-,TRBJ2-7,-,TGTGCCAGCAGCGTAGGGGTCGGAGGGAGCTCCTACGAGCAGTACTTC,CASSVGVGGSSYEQYF
TRBV7-2,-,TRBJ2-7,TRBD1,TGTGCCAGCAGCCTACAGGGGGCGAGCGCCTACGAGCAGTACTTC,CASSLQGASAYEQYF
TRBV4-3,-,TRBJ2-7,TRBD1,TGCGCCAGCAGCCAAGAGCGGACAGGGCGCTCCTACGAGCAGTACTTC,CASSQERTGRSYEQYF
TRBV7-9,few,TRBJ2-5,-,TGTGCCAGCAGTTCTCTTCGTGCAGGGCCAGAGACCCAGTACTTC,CASSSLRAGPETQYF
TRBV25-1,once,TRBJ1-2,TRBD1,TGTGCCAGCAGTGGGACAGGGGGCTACGTCTATGGCTACACCTTC,CASSGTGGYVYGYTF
TRBV30,-,TRBJ2-3,TRBD2,TGTGCCTGGAGGACTAGCCCCTCCACAGATACGCAGTATTTT,CAWRTSPSTDTQYF
TRBV13,-,TRBJ2-7,-,TGTGCCAGCAGCTTAATCTCCCACGAGCAGTACTTC,CASSLISHEQYF
TRBV9,-,TRBJ1-1,-,TGTGCCAGCAGCGTAGCTGGCCATAACACTGAAGCTTTCTTT,CASSVAGHNTEAFF
TRBV6-6,once,TRBJ1-2,TRBD1,TGTGCCAGCAGCCAAACCGGGACAGGAAACTATGGCTACACCTTC,CASSQTGTGNYGYTF
TRBV5-6,once,TRBJ2-1,-,TGTGCCAGCAGCTTGGCCGTGGGTTTGAGGTACAATGAGCAGTTCTTC,CASSLAVGLRYNEQFF
TRBV19,once,TRBJ1-6,TRBD1,TGTGCCAGTAGTACCATCAGGACAGGGAATAATTCACCCCTCCACTTT,CASSTIRTGNNSPLHF
TRBV2,-,TRBJ2-1,TRBD1,TGTGCCAGCAGTGAGGAGACAGGGGTATACAATGAGCAGTTCTTC,CASSEETGVYNEQFF
TRBV10-1,medium-sized,TRBJ2-7,TRBD1,TGCGCCAGCAACCCCGGGACAGGGGGCGACGAGCAGTACTTC,CASNPGTGGDEQYF
TRBV27,once,TRBJ1-2,TRBD1,TGTGCCAGCAGTTTGGGGCGACAGGGGCCCTACACCTTC,CASSLGRQGPYTF
TRBV19,-,TRBJ2-2,-,TGTGCCAGTAATGTCCAGTTGGGCCGGGAGCTGTTTTTT,CASNVQLGRELFF
TRBV6-6,-,TRBJ2-3,TRBD2,TGTGCCAGCCGCGTACCTAGCGGGGAAACAGATACGCAGTATTTT,CASRVPSGETDTQYF
TRBV4-1,-,TRBJ2-7,-,TGCGCCAGCAGCCAAGGAGTGTCACCCTCCTACGAGCAGTACTTC,CASSQGVSPSYEQYF
TRBV5-1,-,TRBJ2-5,TRBD1,TGCGCCAGCAGCCCAGCACCGGACAGGGGCGAGACCCAGTACTTC,CASSPAPDRGETQYF
TRBV5-1,-,TRBJ2-4,TRBD2,TGCGCCAGCAGCTTGGCTTCCGGGGGGGGGCCTTACAAAAACATTCAGTACTTC,CASSLASGGGPYKNIQYF
TRBV7-2,-,TRBJ1-1,-,TGTGCCAGCAGCTCGCCGACAGGACGAGTCACTGAAGCTTTCTTT,CASSSPTGRVTEAFF